This T cell receptor (beta chain) was obtained from a study of beta chain features in type 1 diabetes. Study-level points and caveats: Whether HLA type affects TCRB rearrangement stayed undetermined in the present work. There was a moderate but significant shortening of TCRB CDR3s in all four CD4+ subsets of Type 1 diabetes patients. Across patients, naive, central memory and Treg TCRB repertoires exhibited apparently greater similarity than was observed across healthy donors.

CDR1 is SGHRS and CDR2 is YFSETQ in the germline V gene. Trimming stripped 4 bases from V and 3 bases from J, with 6 bases between. The CDR3 spans 12 residues. This clone turned up a few times. Antigen: not known. This same CDR3 is encoded by further DNA sequences in the sample. Sequenced material consisted of expressed TCRB transcripts (all of the isolated RNA was reverse transcribed). Repertoires were generated with immunoSEQ multiplex PCR, while TCRdb's copy carries only in-frame clones and drops some. The data contain about 620,000 clones, about a sixth of them singletons. Sequenced sample: naive CD4+ T cells from blood. V is TRBV5-1 and J is TRBJ2-3, with D hard to call. This TCR came from a man younger than 35 in good health. The DNA of the CDR3 is TGCGCCAGCAGCCCGACTACAGATACGCAGTATTTT. It is translated as CASSPTTDTQYF.